This T cell receptor (beta chain) was recorded in a study of memory CD4+ T cells and cytomegalovirus serostatus. Single viable CD3+CD4+CD8-CD45RO+ cells were sorted as the memory CD4+ T cells. A few counts support this clone. Sequenced by immunoSEQ multiplex PCR; TCRdb stores in-frame clones only, minus some. Here the sample spans around 49,000 clones, under 80% being singletons. The sequencing input was memory CD4+ T cells from blood. This receptor was taken from an adult in good health and CMV-seronegative.

The CDR3 coding sequence is TGCAGCGTTGAAGATTACAATGAGCAGTTCTTC. It yields the protein CSVEDYNEQFF. The chain recombines TRBV29-1 with TRBJ2-1; unclear D gene. Germline V gene lookup returns CDR1 SQVTM and CDR2 ANQGSEA. This CDR3 region has 11 residues. Trimming removed 0 bases from V and 4 bases from J, with 1 base in between.